This T cell receptor (beta chain) was recorded in a study of T-cell reconstitution after alpha-beta-depleted transplantation in children. General study findings and limits: At one year after transplant, newly produced T cells mostly accounted for T-cell counts and diversity.

This clonotype was seen only a few times. Antigen: not known. Preparation of the TCRbeta library was carried out with unique molecular identifiers. TCRdb ran MiXCR on the PCR reads and lists one entry per CDR3 protein. Here the sample spans about 420,000 distinct CDR3 sequences, 15% to 20% being singletons. The CDR3 runs to 17 residues. Germline CDR1 reads SGHDN; CDR2 reads FVKESK. V shed 4 bases and J 0 bases; nucleotides not matched to a gene: 8. The sequence derives from a boy under two years old who had a stem cell transplant for Wiskott-Aldrich syndrome, so the T cells may come from the graft donor. This sample comprised PBMCs, mostly from graft donor cells, obtained 360 days after TCRalphabeta/CD19-depleted stem cell transplant. The chain couples TRBV14 to TRBJ2-1; 8 bases map to TRBD2. In DNA form, the CDR3 reads TGTGCCAGCAGCCCTTTTGTCGGGGGGGCCTCCTACAATGAGCAGTTCTTC. Protein: CASSPFVGGASYNEQFF.